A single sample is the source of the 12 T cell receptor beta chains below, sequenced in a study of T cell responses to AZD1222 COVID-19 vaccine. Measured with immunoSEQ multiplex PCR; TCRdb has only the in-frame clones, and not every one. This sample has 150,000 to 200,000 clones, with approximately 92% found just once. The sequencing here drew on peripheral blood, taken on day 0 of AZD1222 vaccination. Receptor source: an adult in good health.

CDR3 nucleotide sequence: TGTGCCAGCAGCGTAGAACAAAACAGGGCAAGTGAGCAGTTCTTC. This sequence encodes CASSVEQNRASEQFF. The chain combines TRBV9 with TRBJ2-1, with D maybe TRBD1 (6 bases). Germline loops: CDR1 SGDLS, CDR2 YYNGEE. The CDR3 spans 15 residues. V lost 0 bases, J lost 9 bases, and 16 bases lay in between.

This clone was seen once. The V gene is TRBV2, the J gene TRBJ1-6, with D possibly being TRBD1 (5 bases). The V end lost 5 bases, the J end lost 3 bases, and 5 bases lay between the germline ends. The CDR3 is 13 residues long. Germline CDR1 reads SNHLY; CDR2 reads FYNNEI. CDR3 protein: CASSRGYNSPLHF. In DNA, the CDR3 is TGTGCCAGCAGTAGGGGCTATAATTCACCCCTCCACTTT.

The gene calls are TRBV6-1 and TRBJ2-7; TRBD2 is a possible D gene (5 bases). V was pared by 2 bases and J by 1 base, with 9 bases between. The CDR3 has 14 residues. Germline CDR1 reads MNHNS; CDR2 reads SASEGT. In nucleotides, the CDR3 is TGTGCCAGCAGTGAACCTGGACTTTCCTACGAGCAGTACTTC. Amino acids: CASSEPGLSYEQYF.

The CDR3: CATSDPRDRIHEQYF. The DNA for the CDR3 is TGTGCCACCAGTGATCCCCGGGACAGGATCCACGAGCAGTACTTC. The chain links TRBV24-1 to TRBJ2-7; 8 nucleotides match TRBD1. This CDR3 comprises 15 residues. V lost 3 bases, J lost 5 bases, and 8 bases stayed unmatched. Germline CDR1 and CDR2: KGHDR and SFDVKD.

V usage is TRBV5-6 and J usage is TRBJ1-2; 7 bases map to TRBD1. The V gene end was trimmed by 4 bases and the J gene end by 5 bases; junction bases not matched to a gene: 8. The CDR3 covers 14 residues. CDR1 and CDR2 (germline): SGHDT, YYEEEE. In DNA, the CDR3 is TGTGCCAGCAGCCCAGACAGGGACTTTTATGGCTACACCTTC. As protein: CASSPDRDFYGYTF.

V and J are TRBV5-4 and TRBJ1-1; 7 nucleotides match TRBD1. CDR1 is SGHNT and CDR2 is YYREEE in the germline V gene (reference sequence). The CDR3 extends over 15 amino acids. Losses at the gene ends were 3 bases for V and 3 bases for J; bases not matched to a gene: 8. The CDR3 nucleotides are TGTGCCAGCAGCTGGGAGGGGGCGCGGGACACTGAAGCTTTCTTT. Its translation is CASSWEGARDTEAFF.

CDR3 sequence reads: CASSSLRFEDYGYTF. The CDR3 region has the DNA TGTGCCAGTAGTTCTCTCAGGTTTGAAGACTATGGCTACACCTTC. The chain joins TRBV19 to TRBJ1-2; D not certain. Per germline, CDR1 LNHDA and CDR2 SQIVND (reference sequence). The V end was cut by 5 bases, the J end by 3 bases, with 16 bases between. The length of the CDR3 is 15 residues.

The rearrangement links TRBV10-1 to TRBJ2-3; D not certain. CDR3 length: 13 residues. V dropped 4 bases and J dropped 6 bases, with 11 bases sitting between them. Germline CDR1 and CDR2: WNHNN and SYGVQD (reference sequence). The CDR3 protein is CASSASPGDTQYF. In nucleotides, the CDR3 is TGCGCCAGCAGTGCCTCCCCCGGGGATACGCAGTATTTT.

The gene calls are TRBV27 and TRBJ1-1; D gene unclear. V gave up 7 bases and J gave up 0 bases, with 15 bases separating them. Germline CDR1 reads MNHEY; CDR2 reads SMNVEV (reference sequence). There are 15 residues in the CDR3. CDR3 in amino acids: CASTPVQAMNTEAFF. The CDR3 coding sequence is TGTGCCAGCACCCCGGTCCAGGCAATGAACACTGAAGCTTTCTTT.

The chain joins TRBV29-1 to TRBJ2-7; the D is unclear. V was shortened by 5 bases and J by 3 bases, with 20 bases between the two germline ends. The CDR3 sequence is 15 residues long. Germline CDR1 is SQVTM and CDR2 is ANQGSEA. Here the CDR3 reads CSVISPPAAGYEQYF. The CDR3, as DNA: TGCAGCGTTATCTCGCCTCCGGCCGCCGGCTACGAGCAGTACTTC.

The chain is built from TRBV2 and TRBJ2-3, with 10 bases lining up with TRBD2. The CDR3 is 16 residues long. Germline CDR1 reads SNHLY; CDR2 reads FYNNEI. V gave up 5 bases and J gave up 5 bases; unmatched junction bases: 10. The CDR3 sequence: CASSIGLAGVGDTQYF. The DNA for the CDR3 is TGTGCCAGCAGTATCGGCCTAGCGGGAGTAGGAGATACGCAGTATTTT.

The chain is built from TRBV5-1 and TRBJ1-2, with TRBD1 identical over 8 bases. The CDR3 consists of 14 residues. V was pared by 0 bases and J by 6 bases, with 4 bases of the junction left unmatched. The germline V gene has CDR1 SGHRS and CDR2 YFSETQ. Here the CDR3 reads CASSLEGRGHGYTF. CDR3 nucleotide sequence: TGCGCCAGCAGCTTGGAGGGCAGGGGGCATGGCTACACCTTC.